The source of this T cell receptor beta chain is a study of Graves' ophthalmopathy and Graves' hyperthyroidism. Findings and limits, study-wide: Among thyroid clonotypes expanded above 0.001 frequency, most also appeared in blood.

Diagnosis relied on clinical symptoms, serum thyroxine, TRAb, thyroid ultrasound and orbital computed tomography. This clonotype occurred many times. Its target is not known. Amplifying from RNA transcripts, the study obtained TCR beta CDR3 regions. Scientists carried out first-round RT-PCR using HTBI primers and then a second-round multiplex PCR. TCRdb called the multiplex PCR reads again in MiXCR, with one record for every CDR3 protein. This table holds around 1,000,000 distinct CDR3 sequences, about 35% found once. This CDR3 contains 17 residues. V was clipped by 5 bases and J by 0 bases, with 20 bases between them. CDR1 and CDR2 from the germline V gene are SGHVS and FQNEAQ.

The rearrangement links TRBV7-8 to TRBJ2-7, with D uncertain. The material sequenced was peripheral blood or thyroid tissue (not recorded which). The source is an adult man with Graves' hyperthyroidism. This chain's CDR3 is CASSTPLLLTASYEQYF. CDR3 bases: TGTGCCAGCAGCACACCCCTCCTACTGACGGCCTCCTACGAGCAGTACTTC.